A selection of T cell receptor beta chains follows, all from one sample in a study of Graves' ophthalmopathy and Graves' hyperthyroidism. TCRdb reprocessed the multiplex PCR reads via MiXCR and lists one record per CDR3 protein. Altogether under 800,000 distinct CDR3 sequences are present, 22% being singletons, with the ten largest covering 7.1%. The sample was peripheral blood. The receptor source for this set is a young woman with stable Graves' hyperthyroidism. Some clones in this sample may be carry-over from other donors' samples. Each CDR3 is given with its conserved first and last residue. The order of the fields is V gene, CDR3 length, clone size, D gene, J gene, CDR3 DNA, CDR3 protein. D genes are given only for firm matches. Not every row has a clone size; where given, it reads once, few, many or a size class.

TRBV9	16	.	TRBD2	TRBJ2-5	TGTGCCAGCAGCTCCCCAATAGCGGGGCTCCAAGAGACCCAGTACTTC	CASSSPIAGLQETQYF
TRBV30	14	.	.	TRBJ1-3	TGTGCCTGGAGTGTCTCTCGCTCTGGAAACACCATATATTTT	CAWSVSRSGNTIYF
TRBV20-1	16	many	.	TRBJ2-2	TGCAGTGCTAGAACTATCCGGGACCGTGAAGCGGGGGAGCTGTTTTTT	CSARTIRDREAGELFF
TRBV20-1	12	many	.	TRBJ1-6	TGCAGTGCTAGCAGGCAGGAATCACCCCTCCACTTT	CSASRQESPLHF
TRBV6-1	14	many	TRBD1	TRBJ1-1	TGTGCCAGCAGAGGGACAGGACAGAACACTGAAGCTTTCTTT	CASRGTGQNTEAFF
TRBV18	17	few	.	TRBJ2-5	TGTGCCAGCTCACCCTTCCTGGCGTCTGATTTGGGAGAGACCCAGTACTTC	CASSPFLASDLGETQYF
TRBV20-1	13	.	TRBD1	TRBJ2-5	TGCAGTGCTGGGGACAGGGGAGGCGAGACCCAGTACTTC	CSAGDRGGETQYF
TRBV5-1	15	many	TRBD1	TRBJ2-5	TGCGCCAGCAGCTACCAGGGGGCTGGGCAAGAGACCCAGTACTTC	CASSYQGAGQETQYF
TRBV6-5	15	few	.	TRBJ2-5	TGTGCCAGCAGTTACTCGATTAAGGGGGGAGAGACCCAGTACTTC	CASSYSIKGGETQYF
TRBV6-2/TRBV6-3	20	many	TRBD2	TRBJ2-2	TGTGCCAGCAGTCCACCCCGGACTAGCGGGAGGGCCCTGCAAGACGGGGAGCTGTTTTTT	CASSPPRTSGRALQDGELFF
TRBV11-2	13	.	TRBD2	TRBJ2-1	TGTGCCAGCAGCTTACTAGCGGGGAATGAGCAGTTCTTC	CASSLLAGNEQFF
TRBV6-5	16	many	.	TRBJ1-3	TGTGCCAGCAGTTCGCCCCGGGGTGACTCTGGAAACACCATATATTTT	CASSSPRGDSGNTIYF
TRBV6-2/TRBV6-3	14	many	.	TRBJ1-5	TGTGCCAGCGGGGGTCTCTATAGCAATCAGCCCCAGCATTTT	CASGGLYSNQPQHF
TRBV27	15	few	TRBD1	TRBJ2-5	TGTGCCAGCAGTTCAGCAGGGGGCGGACAAGAGACCCAGTACTTC	CASSSAGGGQETQYF
TRBV12-3/TRBV12-4	14	many	.	TRBJ1-3	TGTGCCAGCAGTCAGACAGTCTCTGGAAACACCATATATTTT	CASSQTVSGNTIYF
TRBV28	16	.	.	TRBJ2-7	TGTGCCAGCAGTTTCCCTGCTGGGACGGAGAGCTACGAGCAGTACTTC	CASSFPAGTESYEQYF
TRBV4-1	16	.	TRBD2	TRBJ2-7	TGCGCCAGCAGCCAAGAGGGGGTAGCGGGGCTCTACGAGCAGTACTTC	CASSQEGVAGLYEQYF
TRBV6-5	14	.	.	TRBJ1-1	TGTGCCAGCACTTACATAGGGAGTGGCTCTATGGCTTTCTTT	CASTYIGSGSMAFF
TRBV20-1	15	many	TRBD2	TRBJ2-5	TGCAGTGCCGGGGCAGCGGGGGGGTACCAAGAGACCCAGTACTTC	CSAGAAGGYQETQYF
TRBV27	18	many	TRBD1	TRBJ1-1	TGTGCCAGCAGTTTATCAGGCAGGGGGTCCCTTCTGAACACTGAAGCTTTCTTT	CASSLSGRGSLLNTEAFF
TRBV10-3	13	.	TRBD1	TRBJ1-1	TGTGCCAGCCTAACCCAGGGGGCAACTGAAGCTTTCTTT	CASLTQGATEAFF
TRBV7-2	16	many	.	TRBJ2-6	TGTGCCAGCAGCCTCGGGCTGGGCTCTGGGGCCAACGTCCTGACTTTC	CASSLGLGSGANVLTF
TRBV12-3/TRBV12-4	14	.	.	TRBJ1-1	TGTGCCAGCAGTTTCCTCGCCAGGGGCACTGAAGCTTTCTTT	CASSFLARGTEAFF
TRBV6-1	16	many	TRBD1	TRBJ2-5	TGTGCCAGCAGTGAATCGGTGACAGGGGGCTCGGAGACCCAGTACTTC	CASSESVTGGSETQYF
TRBV6-2/TRBV6-3	13	many	.	TRBJ1-2	TGTGCCAGCAGCCAGGGGATACTCTATGGCTGCACCTTC	CASSQGILYGCTF
TRBV13	15	.	.	TRBJ1-6	TGTGCCAGCAGCTTGGGGAGTCCTGATAATTCACCCCTCCACTTT	CASSLGSPDNSPLHF
TRBV5-6	14	.	.	TRBJ1-5	TGTGCCAGCAGCTTAAGACAGCGCAATCAGCCCCAGCATTTT	CASSLRQRNQPQHF
TRBV28	15	few	.	TRBJ1-2	TGTGCCAGCATTGGACGCGTGGCAGGGCTATATGGCTACACCTTC	CASIGRVAGLYGYTF
TRBV28	12	.	.	TRBJ2-5	TGTGCCAGCCTCCAGGGCGCAGAGACCCAGTACTTC	CASLQGAETQYF
TRBV6-1	15	.	.	TRBJ1-2	TGTGCCAGCACTGGGGTTTCGGGAGGAGTCTATGGCTACACCTTC	CASTGVSGGVYGYTF
TRBV12-3/TRBV12-4	14	.	.	TRBJ2-7	TGTGCCAGCAGTGAAGTTCTGACTTCCTACGATCAGTACTTC	CASSEVLTSYDQYF